This T cell receptor (beta chain) was sequenced for a study of cytomegalovirus exposure and HLA in healthy donors. General study results and limits: Specificity of a few CMV-associated chains for CMV antigens was verified in vitro.

The CDR3 extends over 12 amino acids. In germline, CDR1 is SNHLY, CDR2 FYNNEI. The V end lost 8 bases, the J end lost 3 bases, and 10 bases lay between the germline ends. PCR employed 60 Vbeta and 13 Jbeta primers. TCRdb keeps only in-frame clones here, not all; method: immunoSEQ multiplex PCR. The table includes about 110,000 clones, roughly 74% detected once. Notes on this clone: Its antigen is unidentified.

The source is a man aged 35-49 years in good health and CMV-seronegative. Sequenced material: PBMCs. The V and J genes are TRBV2 and TRBJ1-1; D not resolved. CDR3 sequence: CASRALYTEAFF. The CDR3 region has the DNA TGTGCCAGCCGTGCTCTGTACACTGAAGCTTTCTTT.